This T cell receptor beta chain was captured in a study of low-dose radiotherapy and immunotherapy resistance in tumors. Both TCRalpha and TCRbeta chains were reverse transcribed with V-gene-specific primers. PCR amplification of the TCRs was performed with Phusion for 20 to 25 PCR cycles, and it relied on a constant-region primer together with a V-primer adapter. In TCRdb, the reads were re-called with MiXCR into one record per CDR3 protein. The table records about 82,000 distinct CDR3 sequences, approximately 17% of them present only once. The CDR3 contains 16 residues. Trimming at V came to 0 bases and at J to 1 base, leaving 4 bases not matched to a gene. CDR1 is SGHRS, CDR2 YFSETQ, per germline. This sample's time point: before trial treatment. Donors received a regimen that comprised nivolumab, ipilimumab, aspirin, low-dose cyclophosphamide and low-dose radiotherapy. Advanced solid tumors lacking tumor-infiltrating lymphocytes characterized eligible patients.

This clonotype appeared many times. V is TRBV5-1 and J is TRBJ2-1, with 7 bases lining up with TRBD2. The TCR originated in a male donor with prostate cancer. The sample here was PBMCs, taken before treatment. The CDR3 spells CASSLDGGGSYNEQFF. CDR3 in DNA: TGCGCCAGCAGCTTGGATGGCGGGGGTTCCTACAATGAGCAGTTCTTC.